This TCR beta chain was sequenced for a study of shared clonotypes between healthy human individuals. In the study overall: Plates per donor: three CD4 naive, three CD4 memory, two CD8 naive, one CD8 memory. Whole-study results and caveats: Rarefaction showed that sequencing of sorted subsets was incomplete (despite large depth).

In the case of this clone: The antigen remains undetermined. This specimen includes other DNA sequences encoding the same CDR3.

Germline loops: CDR1 MGHRA, CDR2 YSYEKL. V was clipped by 3 bases and J by 8 bases; unmatched bases: 2. This CDR3 has 13 amino acids. CD4+ cells were split into CD45RA+ naive and CD45RA-negative memory subsets. The protocol was immunoSEQ multiplex PCR, while the TCRdb copy is restricted to in-frame clones and leaves out a portion. The sample contains roughly 2 million clones, approximately 94% of which appear only once. The material sequenced was naive CD4+ T cells sorted from blood. As to subset: CD45RA+ positively selected. The chain links TRBV4-1 to TRBJ2-1, with 9 nucleotides matching TRBD1. This clonotype was sampled from a man younger than 30 in good health. The CDR3 reads CASSQDRGYEQFF. The CDR3 nucleotides are TGCGCCAGCAGCCAGGACAGGGGTTATGAGCAGTTCTTC.